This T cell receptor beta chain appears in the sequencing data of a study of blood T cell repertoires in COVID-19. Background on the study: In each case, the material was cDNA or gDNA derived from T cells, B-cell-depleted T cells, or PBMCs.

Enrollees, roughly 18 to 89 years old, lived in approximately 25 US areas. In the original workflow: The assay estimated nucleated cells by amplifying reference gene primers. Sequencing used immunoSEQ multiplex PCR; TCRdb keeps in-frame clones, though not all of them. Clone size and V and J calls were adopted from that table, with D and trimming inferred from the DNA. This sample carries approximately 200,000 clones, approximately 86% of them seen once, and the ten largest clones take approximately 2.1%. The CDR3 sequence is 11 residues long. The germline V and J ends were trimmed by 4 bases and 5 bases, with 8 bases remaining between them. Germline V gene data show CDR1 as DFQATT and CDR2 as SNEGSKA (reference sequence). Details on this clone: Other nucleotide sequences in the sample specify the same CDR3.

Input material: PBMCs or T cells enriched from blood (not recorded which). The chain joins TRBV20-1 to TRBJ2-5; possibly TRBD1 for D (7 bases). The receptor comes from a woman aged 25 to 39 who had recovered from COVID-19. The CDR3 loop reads CSATGGETQYF. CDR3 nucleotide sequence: TGCAGTGCTACAGGGGGGGAGACCCAGTACTTC.